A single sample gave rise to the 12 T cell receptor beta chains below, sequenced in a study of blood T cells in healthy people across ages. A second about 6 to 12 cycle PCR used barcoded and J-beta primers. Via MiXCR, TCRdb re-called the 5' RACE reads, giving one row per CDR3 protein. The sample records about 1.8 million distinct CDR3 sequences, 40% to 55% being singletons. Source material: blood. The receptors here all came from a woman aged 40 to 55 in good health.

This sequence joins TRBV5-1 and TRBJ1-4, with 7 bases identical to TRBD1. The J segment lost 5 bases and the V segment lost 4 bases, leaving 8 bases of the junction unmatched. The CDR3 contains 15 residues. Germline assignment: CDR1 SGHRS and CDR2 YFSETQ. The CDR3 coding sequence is TGCGCCAGCAGCCGCAACAGGGGACAAAATGAAAAACTGTTTTTT. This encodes CASSRNRGQNEKLFF.

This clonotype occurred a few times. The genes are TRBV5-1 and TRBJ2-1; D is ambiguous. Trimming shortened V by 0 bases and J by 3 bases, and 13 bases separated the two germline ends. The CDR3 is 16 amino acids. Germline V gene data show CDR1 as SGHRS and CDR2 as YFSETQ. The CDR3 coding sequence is TGCGCCAGCAGCTTGGAGCACACGACCTACTACAATGAGCAGTTCTTC. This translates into CASSLEHTTYYNEQFF.

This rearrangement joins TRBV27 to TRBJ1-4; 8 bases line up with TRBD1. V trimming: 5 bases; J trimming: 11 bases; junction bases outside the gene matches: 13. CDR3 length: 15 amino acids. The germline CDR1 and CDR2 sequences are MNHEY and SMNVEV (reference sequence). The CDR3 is CASSAIRGQAEKLFF. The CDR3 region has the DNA TGTGCCAGCAGTGCAATCCGGGGACAGGCCGAGAAACTGTTTTTT. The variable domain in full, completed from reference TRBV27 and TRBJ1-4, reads EAQVTQNPRYLITVTGKKLTVTCSQNMNHEYMSWYRQDPGLGLRQIYYSMNVEVTDKGDVPEGYKVSRKEKRNFPLILESPSPNQTSLYFCASSAIRGQAEKLFFGSGTQLSVL.

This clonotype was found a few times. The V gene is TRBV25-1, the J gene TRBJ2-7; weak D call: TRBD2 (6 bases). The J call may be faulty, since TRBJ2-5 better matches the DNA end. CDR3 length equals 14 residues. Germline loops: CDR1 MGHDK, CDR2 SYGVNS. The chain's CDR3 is CASSGGGSWETQYF. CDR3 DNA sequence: TGTGCCAGCAGTGGCGGAGGGAGTTGGGAGACCCAGTACTTC.

CDR3 in DNA: TGTGCCAGCAGCTCCGGGACAGGGAGTCAGCCCCAGCATTTT. It encodes CASSSGTGSQPQHF. The gene calls are TRBV13 and TRBJ1-5; 9 positions agree with TRBD1. Germline V gene lookup returns CDR1 PRHDT and CDR2 FYEKMQ (reference sequence). V gave up 4 bases and J gave up 6 bases; unmatched junction bases: 4. The CDR3 loop spans 14 amino acids.

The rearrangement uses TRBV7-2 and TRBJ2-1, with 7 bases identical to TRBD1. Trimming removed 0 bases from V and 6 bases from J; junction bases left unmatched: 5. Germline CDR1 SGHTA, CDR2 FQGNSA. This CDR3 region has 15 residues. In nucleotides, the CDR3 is TGTGCCAGCAGCTTAGCGGGACAGTCTCTCAATGAGCAGTTCTTC. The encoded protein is CASSLAGQSLNEQFF. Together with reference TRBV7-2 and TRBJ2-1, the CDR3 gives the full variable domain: GAGVSQSPSNKVTEKGKDVELRCDPISGHTALYWYRQSLGQGLEFLIYFQGNSAPDKSGLPSDRFSAERTGGSVSTLTIQRTQQEDSAVYLCASSLAGQSLNEQFFGPGTRLTVL.

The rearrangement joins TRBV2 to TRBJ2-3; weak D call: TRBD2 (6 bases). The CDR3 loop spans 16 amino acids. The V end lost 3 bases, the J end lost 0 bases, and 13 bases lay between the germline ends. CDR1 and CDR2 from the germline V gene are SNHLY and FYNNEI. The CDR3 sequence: CASSDPGVLSTDTQYF. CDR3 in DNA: TGTGCCAGCAGTGACCCGGGGGTCCTTAGCACAGATACGCAGTATTTT.

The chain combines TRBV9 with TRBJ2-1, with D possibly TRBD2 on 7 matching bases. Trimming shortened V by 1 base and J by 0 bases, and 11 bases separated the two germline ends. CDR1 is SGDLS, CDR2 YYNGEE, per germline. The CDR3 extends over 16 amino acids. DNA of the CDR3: TGTGCCAGCAGCGTAAGGGGAGGGGGCTCCTACAATGAGCAGTTCTTC. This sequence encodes CASSVRGGGSYNEQFF.

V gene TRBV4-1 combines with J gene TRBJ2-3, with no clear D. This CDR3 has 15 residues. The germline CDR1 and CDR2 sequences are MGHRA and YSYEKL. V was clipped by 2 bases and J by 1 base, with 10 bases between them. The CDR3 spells CASSQLGLRTDTQYF. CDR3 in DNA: TGCGCCAGCAGCCAATTGGGGTTGCGCACAGATACGCAGTATTTT.

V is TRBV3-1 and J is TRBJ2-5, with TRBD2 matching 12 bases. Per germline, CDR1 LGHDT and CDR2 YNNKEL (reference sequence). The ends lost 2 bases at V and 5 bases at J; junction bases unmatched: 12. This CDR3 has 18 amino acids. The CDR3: CASSQPMVTSGGGETQYF. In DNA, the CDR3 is TGTGCCAGCAGCCAACCTATGGTGACTAGCGGGGGAGGTGAGACCCAGTACTTC.

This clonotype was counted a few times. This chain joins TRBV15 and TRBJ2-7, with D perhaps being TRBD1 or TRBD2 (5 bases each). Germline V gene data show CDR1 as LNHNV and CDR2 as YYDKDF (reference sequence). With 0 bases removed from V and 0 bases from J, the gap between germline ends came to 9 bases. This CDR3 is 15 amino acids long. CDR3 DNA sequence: TGTGCCACCAGCAGAGAGACCGGGACCTCCTACGAGCAGTACTTC. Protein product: CATSRETGTSYEQYF.

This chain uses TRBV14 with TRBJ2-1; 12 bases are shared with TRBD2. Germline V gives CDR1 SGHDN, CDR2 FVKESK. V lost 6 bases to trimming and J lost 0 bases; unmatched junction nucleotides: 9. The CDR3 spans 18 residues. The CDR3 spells CASSRTSGVWSSYNEQFF. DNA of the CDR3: TGTGCCAGCAGTAGGACTAGCGGGGTCTGGAGCTCCTACAATGAGCAGTTCTTC.